This T cell receptor beta chain comes out of a study of blood T cell repertoires in COVID-19. In the study overall: Some COVID-19 samples were acute and others convalescent; all came from the United States, Italy and Spain. From T cells, B-cell-depleted T cells, or PBMCs came the material, which was cDNA or gDNA.

This clone was found a few times. Per the original data handling: The assay estimated nucleated cells by amplifying reference gene primers. Sequenced by immunoSEQ multiplex PCR; TCRdb stores in-frame clones only, minus some. The D gene and trimming were derived from the DNA, and the V and J assignments and clone size from that table. The sample comprises some 290,000 clones, around 87% of which are singletons, and about 4% rests with the top ten. This receptor was obtained from a man younger than 35 with active or convalescent COVID-19. Sequenced: peripheral blood.

The CDR3 region is CASSTTANTEAFF. As DNA, the CDR3 is TGTGCCAGTAGTACCACAGCGAACACTGAAGCTTTCTTT. The chain couples TRBV19 to TRBJ1-1; the D is unclear. With 4 bases removed from V and 1 base from J, the gap between germline ends came to 7 bases. The germline V gene encodes CDR1 LNHDA and CDR2 SQIVND (reference sequence). The CDR3 has 13 residues. The full variable domain, completed using reference TRBV19 and TRBJ1-1, is DGGITQSPKYLFRKEGQNVTLSCEQNLNHDAMYWYRQDPGQGLRLIYYSQIVNDFQKGDIAEGYSVSREKKESFPLTVTSAQKNPTAFYLCASSTTANTEAFFGQGTRLTVV.